This T cell receptor (beta chain) was captured in a study of cytomegalovirus exposure and HLA in healthy donors. Findings of the study overall: Using the classifier, cytomegalovirus status was reportedly diagnosed with high specificity and sensitivity. As immune exposure information, only CMV serostatus was available. A later analysis showed HLA-associated TCR beta chains outstripping equally common others in clonal expansion.

V lost 1 base and J 11 bases, leaving 14 bases between the germline ends. Germline V gene lookup returns CDR1 SEHNR and CDR2 FQNEAQ (reference sequence). CDR3 length: 13 residues. Turning to this clone: The target antigen is unknown.

The PCR had 60 Vbeta and 13 Jbeta primers. Libraries were prepared by immunoSEQ multiplex PCR; TCRdb keeps only in-frame clonotypes and omits some of them. Here the sample spans 110,000 to 150,000 clones, about 71% being singletons. This TCR derives from a woman in her fifties or sixties in good health and CMV-seropositive. The chain combines TRBV7-9 with TRBJ1-1, with D unresolved. Sample: PBMCs. The CDR3 nucleotides are TGTGCCAGCAGCTTAGGGTCCGGGATGGAGGCTTTCTTT. Amino acids: CASSLGSGMEAFF.